This T cell receptor (beta chain) emerged from a study of cytomegalovirus exposure and HLA in healthy donors. General study points: Specificity for CMV antigens was confirmed in vitro for three of the CMV-associated chains.

Comment on this clone: Its antigen is still unknown.

The CDR3 totals 15 residues. Trimming took 4 bases from V and 5 from J; bases not matched to a gene: 7. Germline CDR1 and CDR2: SGDLS and YYNGEE. The PCR employed 60 Vbeta primers together with 13 Jbeta primers. Sequencing used immunoSEQ multiplex PCR; TCRdb keeps in-frame clones, though not all of them. The data hold tens of thousands of clones, with 78% observed a single time. Sequencing was done on a sample of PBMCs. The V and J genes are TRBV9 and TRBJ2-7; TRBD1 agrees at 12 bases. This clonotype originated in a woman between 40 and 55 years old in good health and CMV-seronegative. CDR3 amino acids: CASSLGTGGRHEQYF. The CDR3 coding sequence is TGTGCCAGCAGCCTGGGGACAGGGGGCCGCCACGAGCAGTACTTC.